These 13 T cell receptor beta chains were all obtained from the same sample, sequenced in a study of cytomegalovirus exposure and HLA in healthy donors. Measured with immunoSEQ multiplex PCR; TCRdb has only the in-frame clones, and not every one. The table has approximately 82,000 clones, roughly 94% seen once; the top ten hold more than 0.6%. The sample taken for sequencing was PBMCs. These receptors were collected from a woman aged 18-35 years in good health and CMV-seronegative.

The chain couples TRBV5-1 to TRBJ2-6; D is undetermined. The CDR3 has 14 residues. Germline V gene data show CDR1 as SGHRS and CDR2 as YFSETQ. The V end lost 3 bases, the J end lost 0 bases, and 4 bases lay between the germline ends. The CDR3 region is CASSSFSGANVLTF. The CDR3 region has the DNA TGCGCCAGCAGCTCGTTCTCTGGGGCCAACGTCCTGACTTTC.

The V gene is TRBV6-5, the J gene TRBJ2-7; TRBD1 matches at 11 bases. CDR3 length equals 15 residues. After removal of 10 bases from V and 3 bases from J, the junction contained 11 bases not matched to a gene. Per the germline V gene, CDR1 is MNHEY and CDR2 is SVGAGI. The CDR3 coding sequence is TGTGCCACATTGGGAGGGACAGGGGGTAACTACGAGCAGTACTTC. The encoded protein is CATLGGTGGNYEQYF.

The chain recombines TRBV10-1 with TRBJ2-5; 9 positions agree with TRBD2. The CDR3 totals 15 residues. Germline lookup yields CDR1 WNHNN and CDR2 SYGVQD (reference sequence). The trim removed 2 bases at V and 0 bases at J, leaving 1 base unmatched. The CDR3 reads CASSEASGNQETQYF. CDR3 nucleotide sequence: TGCGCCAGCAGTGAGGCTAGCGGGAACCAAGAGACCCAGTACTTC.

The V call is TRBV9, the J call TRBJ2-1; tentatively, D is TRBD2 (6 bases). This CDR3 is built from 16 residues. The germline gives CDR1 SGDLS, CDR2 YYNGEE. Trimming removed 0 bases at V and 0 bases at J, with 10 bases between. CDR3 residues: CASSVAYGGSYNEQFF. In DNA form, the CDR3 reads TGTGCCAGCAGCGTAGCTTACGGGGGCTCCTACAATGAGCAGTTCTTC.

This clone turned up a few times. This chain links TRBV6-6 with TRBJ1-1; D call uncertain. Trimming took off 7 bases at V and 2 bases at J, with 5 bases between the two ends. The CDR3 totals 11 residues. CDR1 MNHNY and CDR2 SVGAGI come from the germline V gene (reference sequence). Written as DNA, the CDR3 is TGTGCCAGCACCTTCAACACTGAAGCTTTCTTT. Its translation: CASTFNTEAFF.

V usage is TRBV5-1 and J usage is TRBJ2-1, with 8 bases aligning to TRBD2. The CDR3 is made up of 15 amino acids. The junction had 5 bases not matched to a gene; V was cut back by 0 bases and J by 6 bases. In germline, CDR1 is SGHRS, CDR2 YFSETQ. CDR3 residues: CASSLDGGAGNEQFF. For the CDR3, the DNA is TGCGCCAGCAGCTTGGACGGGGGGGCGGGCAATGAGCAGTTCTTC.

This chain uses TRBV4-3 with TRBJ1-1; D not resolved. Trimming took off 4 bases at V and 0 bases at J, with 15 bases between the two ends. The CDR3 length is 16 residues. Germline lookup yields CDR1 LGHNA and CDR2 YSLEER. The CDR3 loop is CASSRDATIMNTEAFF. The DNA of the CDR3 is TGCGCCAGCAGCCGCGATGCGACAATCATGAACACTGAAGCTTTCTTT.

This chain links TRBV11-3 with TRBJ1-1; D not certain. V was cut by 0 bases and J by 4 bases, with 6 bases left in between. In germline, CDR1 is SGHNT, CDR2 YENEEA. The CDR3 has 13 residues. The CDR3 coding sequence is TGTGCCAGCAGCTTAGATCAGGTCACTGAAGCTTTCTTT. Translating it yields CASSLDQVTEAFF.

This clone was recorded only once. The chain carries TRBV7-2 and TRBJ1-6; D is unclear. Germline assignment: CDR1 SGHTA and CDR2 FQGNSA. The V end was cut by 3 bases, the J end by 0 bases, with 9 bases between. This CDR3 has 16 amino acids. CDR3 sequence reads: CASSFRISSYNSPLHF. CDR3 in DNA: TGTGCCAGCAGCTTCAGAATAAGCTCCTATAATTCACCCCTCCACTTT.

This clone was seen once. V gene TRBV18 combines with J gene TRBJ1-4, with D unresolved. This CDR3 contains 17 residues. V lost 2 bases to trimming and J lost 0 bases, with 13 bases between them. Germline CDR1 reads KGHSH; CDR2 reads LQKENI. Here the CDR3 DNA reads TGTGCCAGCTCACCATTCAGACACTTAGCAACTAATGAAAAACTGTTTTTT. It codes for CASSPFRHLATNEKLFF.

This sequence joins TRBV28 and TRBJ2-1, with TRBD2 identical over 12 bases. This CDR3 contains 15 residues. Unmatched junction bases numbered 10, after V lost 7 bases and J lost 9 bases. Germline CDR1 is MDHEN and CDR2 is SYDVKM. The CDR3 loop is CASTQPGLAGPEQFF. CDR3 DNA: TGTGCCAGCACCCAACCGGGACTAGCGGGTCCTGAGCAGTTCTTC.

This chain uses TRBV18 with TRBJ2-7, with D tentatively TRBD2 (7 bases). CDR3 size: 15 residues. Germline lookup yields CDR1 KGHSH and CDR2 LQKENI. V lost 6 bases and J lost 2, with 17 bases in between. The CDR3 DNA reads TGTGCCAGCTCCCTTTCGGGCGGGGGCACCTACGAGCAGTACTTC. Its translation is CASSLSGGGTYEQYF.

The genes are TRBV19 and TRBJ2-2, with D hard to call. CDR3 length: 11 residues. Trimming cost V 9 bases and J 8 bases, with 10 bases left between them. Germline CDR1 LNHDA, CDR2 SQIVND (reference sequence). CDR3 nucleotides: TGTGCCAGCACACGGGTGGGGGAGCTGTTTTTT. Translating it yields CASTRVGELFF. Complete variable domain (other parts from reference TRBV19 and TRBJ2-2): DGGITQSPKYLFRKEGQNVTLSCEQNLNHDAMYWYRQDPGQGLRLIYYSQIVNDFQKGDIAEGYSVSREKKESFPLTVTSAQKNPTAFYLCASTRVGELFFGEGSRLTVL.